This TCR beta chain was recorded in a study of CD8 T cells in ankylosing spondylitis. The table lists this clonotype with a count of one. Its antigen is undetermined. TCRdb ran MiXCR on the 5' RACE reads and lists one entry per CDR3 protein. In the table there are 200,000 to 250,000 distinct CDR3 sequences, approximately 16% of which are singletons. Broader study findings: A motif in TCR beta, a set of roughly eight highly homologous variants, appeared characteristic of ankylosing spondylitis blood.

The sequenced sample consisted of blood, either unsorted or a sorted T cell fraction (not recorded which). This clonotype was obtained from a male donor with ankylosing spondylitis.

The CDR3 loop reads CASRPTSGSYNEQFF. CDR3 nucleotide sequence: TGTGCCAGCAGACCGACTAGCGGGAGCTACAATGAGCAGTTCTTC. This chain joins TRBV6-1 and TRBJ2-1; 12 bases agree with TRBD2. CDR3 length: 15 amino acids. From germline, CDR1 is MNHNS and CDR2 SASEGT. J gave up 3 bases and V 6 bases, and 3 bases lay outside the gene matches.